These 6 T cell receptor beta chains came from one sample sequenced in a study of vaccination and CD4 T cells after COVID-19. Treatment noted: roughly 10-day PBMC culture with coronavirus spike peptide pools or control peptides (ViraFEST assay). Their antigen targets remain unknown. Once obtained from cultured CD4+ T cells, the DNA was sequenced using the Oncomine TCR Beta short-read assay. TCRdb independently ran MiXCR on the PCR reads; one entry per CDR3 protein. The sample records tens of thousands of distinct CDR3 sequences, 45% to 60% being singletons. The source material was CD4+ T cells from blood, cultured in vitro. The receptors originated from a human donor who had recovered from COVID-19.

This clonotype came up a few times. The CDR3 DNA reads as TGTGCCAGCAGCCCCAAAAAGGGACTAGCGGGAGGGCCAGGGCAGTTCTTC. Translation gives CASSPKKGLAGGPGQFF. The chain employs TRBV7-6 and TRBJ2-1; TRBD2 aligns across 16 bases. The length of the CDR3 is 17 residues. V lost 5 bases and J lost 12; bases outside the gene matches: 13. Germline-derived CDR1 and CDR2 are SGHVS and FNYEAQ.

The genes are TRBV6-1 and TRBJ2-5, with 8 bases that match TRBD1. Unmatched junction bases numbered 5, after V lost 6 bases and J lost 5 bases. The V gene's germline CDR1 is MNHNS and CDR2 SASEGT. The CDR3 length is 13 residues. CDR3 residues: CASRGRDRETQYF. CDR3 DNA sequence: TGTGCCAGCAGGGGACGGGACAGGGAGACCCAGTACTTC.

Here the CDR3 reads CASSPLQGAHQPQHF. DNA of the CDR3: TGTGCCAGCAGTCCGCTACAGGGAGCCCATCAGCCCCAGCATTTT. The V call is TRBV6-1, the J call TRBJ1-5; D perhaps matches TRBD1 (6 bases). This CDR3 contains 15 residues. Germline values: CDR1 MNHNS, CDR2 SASEGT. V dropped 5 bases and J dropped 5 bases, with 16 bases sitting between them.

J is TRBJ1-6 and V is TRBV12-3 or TRBV12-4, with a weak D call TRBD1 (5 bases). Trimming took off 1 base at V and 9 bases at J, with 13 bases between the two ends. The CDR3 extends over 15 amino acids. The CDR3: CASSLGAGSGSPLHF. The CDR3 DNA reads TGTGCCAGCAGTTTAGGGGCAGGGTCAGGTTCACCCCTCCACTTT.

This chain uses TRBV7-2 with TRBJ1-3, with D possibly matching TRBD1 (5 bases). The CDR3 has 18 amino acids. The V end was cut by 1 base, the J end by 0 bases, with 16 bases between. Germline V lookup: CDR1 SGHTA, CDR2 FQGNSA. In DNA form, the CDR3 reads TGTGCCAGCAGCTTAGAAATAAGGGGACCCTCCTCTGGAAACACCATATATTTT. The encoded protein is CASSLEIRGPSSGNTIYF. The whole variable domain, filled in from reference TRBV7-2 and TRBJ1-3, reads GAGVSQSPSNKVTEKGKDVELRCDPISGHTALYWYRQSLGQGLEFLIYFQGNSAPDKSGLPSDRFSAERTGGSVSTLTIQRTQQEDSAVYLCASSLEIRGPSSGNTIYFGEGSWLTVV.

This clonotype was seen a handful of times. The chain couples TRBV27 to TRBJ2-3; 9 positions agree with TRBD2. Germline V lookup: CDR1 MNHEY, CDR2 SMNVEV (reference sequence). V trimming: 7 bases; J trimming: 3 bases; junction bases outside the gene matches: 8. This CDR3 contains 15 residues. CDR3 in amino acids: CASTRGLAGTDTQYF. The CDR3 DNA reads TGTGCCAGCACTCGTGGGCTAGCGGGAACAGATACGCAGTATTTT.